This passage covers 32 T cell receptor beta chains from one sample sequenced in a study of TIL therapy for anti-PD-1-resistant metastatic lung cancer (dated by TCRdb to the early 2020s). The immunoSEQ v3 hsTCRB kit was used to amplify TCR beta CDR3 regions from genomic DNA through bias-controlled multiplex PCR. What TCRdb holds here is the immuneACCESS table cut down to in-frame rearrangements. Part of the clones is not present; checked against another copy, under half of the missing clones reflect an unresolved V gene, and the others are unexplained. The sample records 50,000 to 70,000 clones, around four fifths of which are singletons. Together, the top ten hold about 2.7% of the sample. The time point label of this sample denotes: pre-treatment sample, taken before nivolumab and TIL therapy. The sample here was blood, taken at baseline. The receptor set was obtained from a person aged 25-79 years with non-small cell lung cancer.

This clone appeared a few times. The rearrangement joins TRBV28 to TRBJ1-1; D ambiguous. Germline V gene lookup returns CDR1 MDHEN and CDR2 SYDVKM. This CDR3 has 15 amino acids. V gave up 3 bases and J gave up 4 bases, with 15 bases separating them. The CDR3 coding sequence is TGTGCCAGCAGTTTTCCGCATCGAATGACCACTGAAGCTTTCTTT. As protein: CASSFPHRMTTEAFF.

The chain joins TRBV7-2 to TRBJ2-3, with D perhaps matching TRBD1 (5 bases). The CDR3 spans 13 residues. Trimming pared 1 base from V and 4 bases from J, leaving 6 bases between. Germline CDR1 is SGHTA and CDR2 is FQGNSA. The CDR3 DNA reads TGTGCCAGCAGCTTAGTGGGGCCAGATACGCAGTATTTT. It yields the protein CASSLVGPDTQYF.

This chain joins TRBV7-8 and TRBJ2-2; the match to TRBD2 covers 7 bases. V was clipped by 2 bases and J by 4 bases; unmatched bases: 4. This CDR3 is 15 amino acids long. Germline CDR1 reads SGHVS; CDR2 reads FQNEAQ. The CDR3: CASSLLPGGTGELFF. The CDR3 region has the DNA TGTGCCAGCAGCTTACTTCCGGGGGGCACCGGGGAGCTGTTTTTT.

This chain connects TRBV7-6 to TRBJ2-1, with 7 bases lining up with TRBD2. The J segment lost 0 bases and the V segment lost 1 base, leaving 3 bases of the junction unmatched. The CDR3 totals 16 residues. CDR1 is SGHVS and CDR2 is FNYEAQ in the germline V gene. The CDR3 loop reads CASSLDGGSSYNEQFF. The CDR3 DNA reads TGTGCCAGCAGCTTAGACGGCGGGAGCTCCTACAATGAGCAGTTCTTC.

This clone was observed a handful of times. The CDR3 loop is CASSLWQGGTEAFF. The DNA of the CDR3 is TGTGCCAGCAGTTTATGGCAGGGAGGCACTGAAGCTTTCTTT. V and J are TRBV28 and TRBJ1-1; TRBD1 is a possible D gene (5 bases). The CDR3 sequence is 14 residues long. Germline CDR1 and CDR2: MDHEN and SYDVKM. V dropped 0 bases and J dropped 4 bases, with 9 bases sitting between them.

The rearrangement uses TRBV5-1 and TRBJ2-5, with 8 positions matching TRBD2. CDR1 and CDR2 from the germline V gene are SGHRS and YFSETQ. CDR3 length: 13 amino acids. V shed 0 bases and J 5 bases; nucleotides not matched to a gene: 0. CDR3 sequence (DNA): TGCGCCAGCAGCTTGGGACTAGCGGAGACCCAGTACTTC. Its translation is CASSLGLAETQYF.

This clone was counted a single time. The V gene is TRBV6-5, the J gene TRBJ2-7; possible D gene TRBD1, 6 bases. CDR1 is MNHEY, CDR2 SVGAGI, per germline. V shed 4 bases and J shed 4 bases, with 20 bases lying between them. The CDR3 length is 16 residues. This chain's CDR3 is CASSLNFQGSRYEQYF. The CDR3 nucleotides are TGTGCCAGCAGTTTAAACTTCCAGGGGAGTCGGTACGAGCAGTACTTC.

The chain joins TRBV28 to TRBJ2-7, with 7 positions matching TRBD1. CDR1 and CDR2 (germline): MDHEN, SYDVKM. Losses at the gene ends were 8 bases for V and 2 bases for J; bases not matched to a gene: 3. This CDR3 spans 12 amino acids. The chain's CDR3 is CASAGQAYEQYF. In DNA form, the CDR3 reads TGTGCCAGCGCAGGACAGGCCTACGAGCAGTACTTC.

The rearrangement joins TRBV7-3 to TRBJ2-2; 9 bases agree with TRBD2. Germline assignment: CDR1 SGHTA and CDR2 FQGTGA. With V trimmed by 1 base and J by 5 bases, 5 bases remained unmatched. This CDR3 contains 16 residues. The CDR3 bases are TGTGCCAGCAGCTTAAATCCTAGCGGGGCGACCGGGGAGCTGTTTTTT. Translated, it gives CASSLNPSGATGELFF.

Comment on this clone: The same CDR3 can be traced to other DNA sequences in this sample. The J gene is TRBJ1-1, the V gene TRBV18, with a weak D call TRBD1 (5 bases). The germline gives CDR1 KGHSH, CDR2 LQKENI. Trimming cost V 1 base and J 5 bases, with 5 bases left between them. CDR3 size: 12 residues. DNA of the CDR3: TGTGCCAGCTCACCACAGGGGACTGAAGCTTTCTTT. This translates into CASSPQGTEAFF.

V and J are TRBV6-5 and TRBJ1-3; D gene ambiguous. The germline CDR1 and CDR2 sequences are MNHEY and SVGAGI. The CDR3 has 16 residues. With 2 bases removed from V and 4 bases from J, the gap between germline ends came to 15 bases. This CDR3 reads CASSYQKVGSGNTIYF. For the CDR3, the DNA is TGTGCCAGCAGTTACCAGAAAGTAGGATCCGGAAACACCATATATTTT.

The chain carries TRBV4-1 and TRBJ2-1; either TRBD1 or TRBD2 may supply D (5 bases each). The germline V gene has CDR1 MGHRA and CDR2 YSYEKL. V was shortened by 4 bases and J by 3 bases, with 22 bases between the two germline ends. The CDR3 loop spans 18 amino acids. The CDR3 bases are TGCGCCAGCAGCCCCGCGCCGTCCGGGACGGCTTACTACAATGAGCAGTTCTTC. This translates into CASSPAPSGTAYYNEQFF.

The chain links TRBV5-1 to TRBJ2-1, with 7 positions matching TRBD1. The CDR3 consists of 15 residues. The ends lost 2 bases at V and 6 bases at J; junction bases unmatched: 8. The germline CDR1 and CDR2 sequences are SGHRS and YFSETQ. CDR3 in amino acids: CASSLVGGESNEQFF. CDR3 DNA: TGCGCCAGCAGCTTAGTAGGGGGCGAGAGCAATGAGCAGTTCTTC.

The chain uses TRBV30 and TRBJ2-2; D gene ambiguous. This CDR3 is 15 amino acids long. CDR1 and CDR2 (germline): GTSNPN, SVGIG (reference sequence). Trimming removed 3 bases at V and 2 bases at J, with 13 bases between. Here the CDR3 reads CAWRGIRSNTGELFF. The CDR3, as DNA: TGTGCCTGGAGGGGTATCCGGTCAAACACCGGGGAGCTGTTTTTT.

This chain uses TRBV19 with TRBJ2-1; 14 positions agree with TRBD2. The length of the CDR3 is 17 residues. Germline trimming cut 5 bases from V and 4 bases from J; bases unmatched to any gene: 7. Germline-derived CDR1 and CDR2 are LNHDA and SQIVND (reference sequence). The CDR3 region is CASSPRTSGGRYNEQFF. The DNA for the CDR3 is TGTGCCAGTAGTCCGCGGACTAGCGGGGGGCGTTACAATGAGCAGTTCTTC.

The chain combines TRBV6-1 with TRBJ2-1; tentative D call: TRBD1 (5 bases). The germline CDR1 and CDR2 sequences are MNHNS and SASEGT. Between the trimmed V and J ends, which lost 4 bases and 5 bases, there was a span of 18 bases. The CDR3 is 16 residues long. The CDR3: CASSADDRSINNEQFF. The CDR3 DNA reads as TGTGCCAGCAGTGCCGATGACAGAAGTATTAACAATGAGCAGTTCTTC.

The chain couples TRBV11-2 to TRBJ2-2; TRBD2 agrees at 7 bases. This CDR3 has 14 residues. Germline values: CDR1 SGHAT, CDR2 FQNNGV. J was trimmed by 2 bases and V by 5 bases; bases with no gene match: 2. In DNA, the CDR3 is TGTGCCAGCAGCGCGGGGGTTAACACCGGGGAGCTGTTTTTT. Translating it yields CASSAGVNTGELFF.

The rearrangement joins TRBV12-3 or TRBV12-4 to TRBJ1-5, with D hard to call. The CDR3 covers 13 residues. V was clipped by 1 base and J by 7 bases, with 8 bases between them. The CDR3 loop is CASSLGVRQPQHF. CDR3 DNA: TGTGCCAGCAGTTTAGGGGTAAGGCAGCCCCAGCATTTT.

The rearrangement joins TRBV9 to TRBJ2-7, with a weak D call TRBD2 (6 bases). CDR3 length equals 14 residues. The germline V and J ends were trimmed by 4 bases and 6 bases, with 17 bases remaining between them. The germline V gene has CDR1 SGDLS and CDR2 YYNGEE. The CDR3 loop is CASSPHPQEGEQYF. The CDR3 DNA reads as TGTGCCAGCAGCCCCCATCCACAGGAGGGCGAGCAGTACTTC.

The chain has TRBV9 and TRBJ1-2; the match to TRBD1 covers 7 bases. V was pared by 3 bases and J by 5 bases, with 10 bases of the junction left unmatched. Per germline, CDR1 SGDLS and CDR2 YYNGEE. The CDR3 is made up of 15 amino acids. CDR3: CASSAGGGGGYGYTF. CDR3 nucleotide sequence: TGTGCCAGCAGCGCCGGTGGAGGGGGCGGTTATGGCTACACCTTC.

The J gene is TRBJ1-1, the V gene TRBV19; 7 bases fit TRBD1. V shed 9 bases, J shed 0 bases, and the junction held 7 bases outside the gene matches. The CDR3 sequence is 14 residues long. Germline loops: CDR1 LNHDA, CDR2 SQIVND (reference sequence). The CDR3 region is CASKKGQLNTEAFF. Written as DNA, the CDR3 is TGTGCCAGCAAAAAGGGACAGCTGAACACTGAAGCTTTCTTT.

The chain couples TRBV18 to TRBJ2-3, with D perhaps TRBD1 or TRBD2 (5 bases each). This CDR3 is 15 amino acids long. The germline gives CDR1 KGHSH, CDR2 LQKENI. The ends were cut back, 6 bases at V and 1 base at J, with 14 bases in the middle. CDR3 amino acids: CASSIGPGRTDTQYF. The CDR3, as DNA: TGTGCCAGCTCTATCGGACCGGGACGCACAGATACGCAGTATTTT.

This chain uses TRBV20-1 with TRBJ2-3; 7 nucleotides line up with TRBD1. Trimming removed 7 bases from V and 6 bases from J; junction bases left unmatched: 4. The CDR3 spans 11 residues. Germline V lookup: CDR1 DFQATT, CDR2 SNEGSKA (reference sequence). The CDR3 spells CSVQGEDTQYF. CDR3 sequence (DNA): TGCAGTGTTCAGGGGGAGGATACGCAGTATTTT.

The chain carries TRBV5-4 and TRBJ2-5; no firm D call. Germline values: CDR1 SGHNT, CDR2 YYREEE (reference sequence). This CDR3 region has 13 residues. V lost 5 bases to trimming and J lost 1 base, with 9 bases between them. The CDR3 spells CASRVAVQETQYF. CDR3 in DNA: TGTGCCAGCAGAGTGGCGGTCCAAGAGACCCAGTACTTC.

The chain employs TRBV5-4 and TRBJ2-2; 8 bases fit TRBD2. The CDR3 is 16 residues long. The V gene's germline CDR1 is SGHNT and CDR2 YYREEE (reference sequence). With V trimmed by 5 bases and J by 7 bases, 13 bases remained unmatched. The CDR3 bases are TGTGCCAGCAGGGTGTGGGCCAGCGGGAGTGGCGGGGAGCTGTTTTTT. Translating it yields CASRVWASGSGGELFF. Variable domain in full (rest from reference TRBV5-4 and TRBJ2-2): ETGVTQSPTHLIKTRGQQVTLRCSSQSGHNTVSWYQQALGQGPQFIFQYYREEENGRGNFPPRFSGLQFPNYSSELNVNALELDDSALYLCASRVWASGSGGELFFGEGSRLTVL.

The chain has TRBV4-1 and TRBJ2-1, with TRBD2 matching 12 bases. This CDR3 is built from 18 residues. V trimming: 0 bases; J trimming: 7 bases; junction bases outside the gene matches: 10. Germline V CDR1 and CDR2: MGHRA, YSYEKL. The CDR3 here is CASSQDPPRGLAGNEQFF. The DNA for the CDR3 is TGCGCCAGCAGCCAAGACCCACCTCGAGGACTAGCGGGAAATGAGCAGTTCTTC.

The V gene is TRBV5-4, the J gene TRBJ2-1, with 11 bases that match TRBD1. Germline assignment: CDR1 SGHNT and CDR2 YYREEE (reference sequence). With V trimmed by 4 bases and J by 1 base, 7 bases remained unmatched. The CDR3 totals 17 residues. The CDR3 DNA follows: TGTGCCAGCAGCAACCGGGACAGGGGGACTTCCTACAATGAGCAGTTCTTC. It translates to CASSNRDRGTSYNEQFF.

V and J are TRBV6-1 and TRBJ2-4, with D uncertain. Germline V gene data show CDR1 as MNHNS and CDR2 as SASEGT. V lost 3 bases, J lost 7 bases, and 16 bases lay in between. The CDR3 has 15 residues. In nucleotides, the CDR3 is TGTGCCAGCAGTGAGGAGACGGACCCTGGGAACATTCAGTACTTC. Encoded protein: CASSEETDPGNIQYF.

A note on this clone: This CDR3 is also generated by other DNA sequences in the sample. The J gene is TRBJ2-1, the V gene TRBV9; the D is unclear. The CDR3 sequence is 11 residues long. Germline V gene data show CDR1 as SGDLS and CDR2 as YYNGEE. V lost 3 bases and J 4 bases, leaving 2 bases between the germline ends. CDR3 sequence reads: CASSGYNEQFF. CDR3 bases: TGTGCCAGCAGCGGTTACAATGAGCAGTTCTTC. Variable domain in full (rest from reference TRBV9 and TRBJ2-1): DSGVTQTPKHLITATGQRVTLRCSPRSGDLSVYWYQQSLDQGLQFLIQYYNGEERAKGNILERFSAQQFPDLHSELNLSSLELGDSALYFCASSGYNEQFFGPGTRLTVL.

The chain carries TRBV30 and TRBJ2-7; possibly TRBD2 for D (6 bases). Germline V gene lookup returns CDR1 GTSNPN and CDR2 SVGIG (reference sequence). V was clipped by 6 bases and J by 0 bases, with 12 bases between them. The CDR3 runs 13 residues. CDR3 sequence reads: CACTTGLSYEQYF. DNA for the CDR3: TGTGCCTGCACTACGGGACTCTCCTACGAGCAGTACTTC.

The chain employs TRBV11-2 and TRBJ2-7, with TRBD1 identical over 10 bases. Germline CDR1 is SGHAT and CDR2 is FQNNGV. The CDR3 totals 14 residues. The junction had 1 base not matched to a gene; V was cut back by 4 bases and J by 1 base. The DNA of the CDR3 is TGTGCCAGCAGCTCGGACAGGGGGTCCTACGAGCAGTACTTC. Translating it yields CASSSDRGSYEQYF. The entire variable domain, with the rest obtained from reference TRBV11-2 and TRBJ2-7, is as follows: EAGVAQSPRYKIIEKRQSVAFWCNPISGHATLYWYQQILGQGPKLLIQFQNNGVVDDSQLPKDRFSAERLKGVDSTLKIQPAKLEDSAVYLCASSSDRGSYEQYFGPGTRLTVT.

The J gene is TRBJ2-2, the V gene TRBV2; 8 bases line up with TRBD2. Germline CDR1 and CDR2: SNHLY and FYNNEI. The CDR3 length is 15 residues. The V and J ends lost 5 bases and 6 bases, in that order; junction bases with no gene match: 8. The CDR3 is CASSILQRESGELFF. DNA for the CDR3: TGTGCCAGCAGTATCCTGCAGCGGGAGTCCGGGGAGCTGTTTTTT.